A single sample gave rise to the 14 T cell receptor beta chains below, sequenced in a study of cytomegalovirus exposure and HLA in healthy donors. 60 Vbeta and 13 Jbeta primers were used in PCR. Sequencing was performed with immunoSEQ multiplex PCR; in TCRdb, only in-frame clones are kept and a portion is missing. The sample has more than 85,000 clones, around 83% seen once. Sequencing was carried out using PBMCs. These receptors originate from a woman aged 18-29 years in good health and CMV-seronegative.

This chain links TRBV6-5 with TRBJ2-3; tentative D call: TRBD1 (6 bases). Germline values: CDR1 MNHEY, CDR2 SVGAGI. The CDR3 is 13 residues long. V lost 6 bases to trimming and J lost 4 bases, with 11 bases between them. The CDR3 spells CASRNTGSDTQYF. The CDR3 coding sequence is TGTGCCAGCAGAAATACAGGGTCAGATACGCAGTATTTT.

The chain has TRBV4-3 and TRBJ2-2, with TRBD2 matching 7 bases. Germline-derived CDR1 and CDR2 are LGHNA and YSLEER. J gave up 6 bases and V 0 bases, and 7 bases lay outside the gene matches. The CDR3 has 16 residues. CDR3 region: CASSQEPGGGAGELFF. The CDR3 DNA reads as TGCGCCAGCAGCCAAGAACCGGGAGGCGGGGCCGGGGAGCTGTTTTTT.

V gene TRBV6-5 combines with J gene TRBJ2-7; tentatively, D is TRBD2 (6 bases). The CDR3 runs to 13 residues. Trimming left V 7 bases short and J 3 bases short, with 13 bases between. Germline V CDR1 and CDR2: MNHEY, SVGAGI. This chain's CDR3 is CASILAGLYEQYF. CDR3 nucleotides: TGTGCCAGCATTCTTGCGGGACTCTACGAGCAGTACTTC.

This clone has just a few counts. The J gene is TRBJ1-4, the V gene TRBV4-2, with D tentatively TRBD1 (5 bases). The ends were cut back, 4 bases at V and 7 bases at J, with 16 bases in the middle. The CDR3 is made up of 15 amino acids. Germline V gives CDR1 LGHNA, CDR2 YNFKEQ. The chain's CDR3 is CASSPLTQDSEKLFF. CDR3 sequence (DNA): TGTGCCAGCAGCCCCTTGACACAAGACAGTGAAAAACTGTTTTTT.

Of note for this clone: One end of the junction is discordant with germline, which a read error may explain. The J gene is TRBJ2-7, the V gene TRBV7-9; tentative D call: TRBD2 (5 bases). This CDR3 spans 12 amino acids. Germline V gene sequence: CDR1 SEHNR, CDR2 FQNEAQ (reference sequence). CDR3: CSSSAGTYEQYF. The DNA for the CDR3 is TGTTCCAGCAGCGCGGGTACCTACGAGCAGTACTTC. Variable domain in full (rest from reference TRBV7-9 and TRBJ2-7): DTGVSQNPRHKITKRGQNVTFRCDPISEHNRLYWYRQTLGQGPEFLTYFQNEAQLEKSRLLSDRFSAERPKGSFSTLEIQRTEQGDSAMYLCSSSAGTYEQYFGPGTRLTVT.

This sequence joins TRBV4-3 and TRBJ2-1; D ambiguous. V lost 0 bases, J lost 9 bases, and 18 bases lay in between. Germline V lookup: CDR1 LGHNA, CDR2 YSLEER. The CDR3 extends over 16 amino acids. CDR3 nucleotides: TGCGCCAGCAGCCAAGATGCGGCTAGTCGGGTCTCTGAGCAGTTCTTC. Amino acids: CASSQDAASRVSEQFF.

In nucleotides, the CDR3 is TGTGCCAGCAGTTACTCAAACTACGCAACCTACGAGCAGTACTTC. It specifies CASSYSNYATYEQYF. The rearrangement links TRBV6-6 to TRBJ2-7; no clear D gene. This CDR3 has 15 residues. V was trimmed by 0 bases and J by 2 bases, leaving 11 bases between them. Germline lookup yields CDR1 MNHNY and CDR2 SVGAGI (reference sequence).

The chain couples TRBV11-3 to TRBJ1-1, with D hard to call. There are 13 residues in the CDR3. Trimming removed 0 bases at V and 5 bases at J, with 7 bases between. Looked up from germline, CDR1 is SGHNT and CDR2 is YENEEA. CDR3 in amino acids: CASSLDRSTEAFF. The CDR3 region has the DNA TGTGCCAGCAGCTTAGATCGGAGTACTGAAGCTTTCTTT.

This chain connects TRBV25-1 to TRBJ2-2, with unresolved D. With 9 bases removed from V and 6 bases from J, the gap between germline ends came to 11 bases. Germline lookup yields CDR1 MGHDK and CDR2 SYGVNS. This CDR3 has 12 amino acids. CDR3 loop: CASTDLPGELFF. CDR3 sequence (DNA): TGTGCCAGTACAGACCTCCCCGGGGAGCTGTTTTTT.

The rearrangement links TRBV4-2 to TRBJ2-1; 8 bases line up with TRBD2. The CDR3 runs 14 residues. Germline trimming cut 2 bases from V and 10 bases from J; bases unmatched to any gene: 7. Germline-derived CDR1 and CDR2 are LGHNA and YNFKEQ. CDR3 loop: CASSQLGLDDEQFF. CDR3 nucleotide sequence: TGTGCCAGCAGCCAACTGGGACTAGACGACGAGCAGTTCTTC.

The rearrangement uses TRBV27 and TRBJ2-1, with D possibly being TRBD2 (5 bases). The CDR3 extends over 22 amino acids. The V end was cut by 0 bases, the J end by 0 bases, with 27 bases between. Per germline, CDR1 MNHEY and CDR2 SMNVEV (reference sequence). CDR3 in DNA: TGTGCCAGCAGTTTATCGGTTTCTGAAGATCCACTCCGGGGATACTCCTACAATGAGCAGTTCTTC. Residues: CASSLSVSEDPLRGYSYNEQFF.

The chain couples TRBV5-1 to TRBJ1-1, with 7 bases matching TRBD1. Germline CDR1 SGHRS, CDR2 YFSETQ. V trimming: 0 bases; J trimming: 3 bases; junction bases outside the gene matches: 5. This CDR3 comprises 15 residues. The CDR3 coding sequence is TGCGCCAGCAGCTTGGGACAGGGCGAGCACACTGAAGCTTTCTTT. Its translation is CASSLGQGEHTEAFF.

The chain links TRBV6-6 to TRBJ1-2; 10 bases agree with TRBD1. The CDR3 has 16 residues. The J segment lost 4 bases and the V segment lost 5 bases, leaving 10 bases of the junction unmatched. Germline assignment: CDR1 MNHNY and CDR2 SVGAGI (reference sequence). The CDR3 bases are TGTGCCAGCAGTCCCGCCGGGACAGGGGTATCCTATGGCTACACCTTC. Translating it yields CASSPAGTGVSYGYTF.

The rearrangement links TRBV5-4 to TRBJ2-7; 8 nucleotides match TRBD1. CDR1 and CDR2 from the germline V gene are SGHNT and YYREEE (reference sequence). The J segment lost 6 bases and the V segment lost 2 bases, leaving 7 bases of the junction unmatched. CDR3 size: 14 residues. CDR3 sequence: CASSFPQGASEQYF. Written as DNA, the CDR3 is TGTGCCAGCAGCTTTCCCCAGGGGGCCTCCGAGCAGTACTTC.